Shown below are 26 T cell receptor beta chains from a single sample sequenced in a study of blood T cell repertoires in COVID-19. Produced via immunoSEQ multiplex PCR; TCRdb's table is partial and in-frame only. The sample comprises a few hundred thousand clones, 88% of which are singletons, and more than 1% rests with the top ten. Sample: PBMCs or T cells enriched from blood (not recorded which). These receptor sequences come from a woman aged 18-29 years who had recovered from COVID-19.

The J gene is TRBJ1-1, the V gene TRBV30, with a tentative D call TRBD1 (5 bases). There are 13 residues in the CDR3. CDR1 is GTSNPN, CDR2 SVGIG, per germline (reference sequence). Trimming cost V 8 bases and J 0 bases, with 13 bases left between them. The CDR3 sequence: CAGALDLNTEAFF. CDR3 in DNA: TGTGCCGGGGCCCTAGACCTGAACACTGAAGCTTTCTTT.

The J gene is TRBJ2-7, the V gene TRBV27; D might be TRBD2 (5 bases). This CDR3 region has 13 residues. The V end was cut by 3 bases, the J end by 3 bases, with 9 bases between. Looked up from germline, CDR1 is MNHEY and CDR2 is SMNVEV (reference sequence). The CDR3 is CASSFTGGYEQYF. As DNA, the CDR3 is TGTGCCAGCAGTTTCACTGGAGGCTACGAGCAGTACTTC.

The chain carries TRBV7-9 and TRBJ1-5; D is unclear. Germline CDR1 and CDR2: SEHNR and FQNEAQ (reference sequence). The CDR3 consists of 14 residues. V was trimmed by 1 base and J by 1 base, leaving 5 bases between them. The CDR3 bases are TGTGCCAGCAGCTTAGACACAAGCAATCAGCCCCAGCATTTT. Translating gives CASSLDTSNQPQHF.

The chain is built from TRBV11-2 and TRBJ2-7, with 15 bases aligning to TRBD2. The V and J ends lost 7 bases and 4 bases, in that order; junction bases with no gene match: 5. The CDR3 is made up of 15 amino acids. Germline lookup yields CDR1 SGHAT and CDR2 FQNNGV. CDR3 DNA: TGTGCCAGCACCCCTGGACTAGCGGGGGGGTACGAGCAGTACTTC. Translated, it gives CASTPGLAGGYEQYF.

CDR3: CASSLGGQPFQETQYF. Written as DNA, the CDR3 is TGTGCCAGCAGCTTAGGGGGGCAGCCTTTTCAAGAGACCCAGTACTTC. This chain joins TRBV7-2 and TRBJ2-5; possible D gene TRBD1, 6 bases. This CDR3 is built from 16 residues. CDR1 is SGHTA, CDR2 FQGNSA, per germline. The germline V and J ends were trimmed by 1 base and 2 bases, with 14 bases remaining between them.

The chain's CDR3 is CAFAWGGNTEAFF. In DNA, the CDR3 is TGTGCCTTTGCCTGGGGGGGGAACACTGAAGCTTTCTTT. V usage is TRBV30 and J usage is TRBJ1-1, with D possibly being TRBD1 (5 bases). Germline lookup yields CDR1 GTSNPN and CDR2 SVGIG (reference sequence). The V and J ends lost 7 bases and 1 base respectively, with 13 bases between them. The CDR3 contains 13 residues.

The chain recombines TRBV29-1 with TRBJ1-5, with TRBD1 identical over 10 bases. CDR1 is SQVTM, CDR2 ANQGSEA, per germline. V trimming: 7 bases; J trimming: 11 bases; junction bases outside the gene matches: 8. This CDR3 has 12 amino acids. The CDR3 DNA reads TGCAGCGCCATGGGACAGGGGAATGCCCAGCATTTT. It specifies CSAMGQGNAQHF.

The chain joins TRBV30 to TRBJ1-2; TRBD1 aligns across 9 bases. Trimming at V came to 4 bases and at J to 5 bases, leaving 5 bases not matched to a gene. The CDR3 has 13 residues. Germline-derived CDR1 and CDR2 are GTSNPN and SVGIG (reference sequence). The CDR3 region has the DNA TGTGCCTGGACCACGGGACAGGGATATGGCTACACCTTC. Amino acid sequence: CAWTTGQGYGYTF. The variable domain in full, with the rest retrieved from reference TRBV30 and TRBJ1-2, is SQTIHQWPATLVQPVGSPLSLECTVEGTSNPNLYWYRQAAGRGLQLLFYSVGIGQISSEVPQNLSASRPQDRQFILSSKKLLLSDSGFYLCAWTTGQGYGYTFGSGTRLTVV.

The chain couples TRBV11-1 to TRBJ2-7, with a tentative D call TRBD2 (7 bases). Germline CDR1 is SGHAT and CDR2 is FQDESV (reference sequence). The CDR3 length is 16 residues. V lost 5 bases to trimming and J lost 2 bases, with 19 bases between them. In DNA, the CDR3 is TGTGCCAGCAGCCACCTGAGGGGGGGACCCACCTACGAGCAGTACTTC. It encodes CASSHLRGGPTYEQYF.

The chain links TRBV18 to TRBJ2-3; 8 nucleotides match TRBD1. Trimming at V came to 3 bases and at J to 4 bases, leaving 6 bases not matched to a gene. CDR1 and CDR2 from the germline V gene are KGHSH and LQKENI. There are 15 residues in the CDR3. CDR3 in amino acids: CASSPQGAKSDTQYF. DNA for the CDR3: TGTGCCAGCTCACCTCAGGGGGCTAAATCAGATACGCAGTATTTT.

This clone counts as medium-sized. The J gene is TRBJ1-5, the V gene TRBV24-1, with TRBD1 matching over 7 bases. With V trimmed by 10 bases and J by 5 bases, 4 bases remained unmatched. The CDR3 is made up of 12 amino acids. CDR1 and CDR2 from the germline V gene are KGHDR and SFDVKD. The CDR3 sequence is CATRTGYQPQHF. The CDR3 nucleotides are TGTGCCACACGGACAGGATATCAGCCCCAGCATTTT.

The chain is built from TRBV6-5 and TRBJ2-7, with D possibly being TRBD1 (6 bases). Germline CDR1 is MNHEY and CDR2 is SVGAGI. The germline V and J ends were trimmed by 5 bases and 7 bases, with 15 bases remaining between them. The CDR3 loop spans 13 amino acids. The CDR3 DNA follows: TGTGCCAGCAGTACGACCGGGGACACTGAGCAGTACTTC. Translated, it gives CASSTTGDTEQYF.

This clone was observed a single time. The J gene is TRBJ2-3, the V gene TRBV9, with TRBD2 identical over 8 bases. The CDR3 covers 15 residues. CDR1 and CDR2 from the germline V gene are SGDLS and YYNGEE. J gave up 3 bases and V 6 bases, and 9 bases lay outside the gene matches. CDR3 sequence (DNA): TGTGCCAGCACCACACGGGGGGGTTTAACAGATACGCAGTATTTT. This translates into CASTTRGGLTDTQYF.

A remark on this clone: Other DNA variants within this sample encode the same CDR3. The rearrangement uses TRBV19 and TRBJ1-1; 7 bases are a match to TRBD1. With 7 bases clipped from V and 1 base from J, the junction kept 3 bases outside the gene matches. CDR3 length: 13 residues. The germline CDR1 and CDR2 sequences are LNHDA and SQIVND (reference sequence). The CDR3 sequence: CASIRQGNTEAFF. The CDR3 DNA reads TGTGCCAGTATTCGACAGGGGAACACTGAAGCTTTCTTT.

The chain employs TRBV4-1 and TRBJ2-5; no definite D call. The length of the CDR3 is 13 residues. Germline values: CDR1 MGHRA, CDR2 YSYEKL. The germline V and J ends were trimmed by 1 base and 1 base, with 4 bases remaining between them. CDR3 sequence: CASSQGVQETQYF. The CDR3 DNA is TGCGCCAGCAGCCAAGGAGTCCAAGAGACCCAGTACTTC.

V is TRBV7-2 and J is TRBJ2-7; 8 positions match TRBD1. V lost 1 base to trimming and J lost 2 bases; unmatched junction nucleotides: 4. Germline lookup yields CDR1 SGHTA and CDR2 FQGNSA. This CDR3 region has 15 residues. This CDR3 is CASSLVGQVTYEQYF. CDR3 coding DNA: TGTGCCAGCAGCTTAGTGGGACAGGTCACCTACGAGCAGTACTTC. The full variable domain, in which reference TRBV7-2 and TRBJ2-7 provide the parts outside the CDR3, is GAGVSQSPSNKVTEKGKDVELRCDPISGHTALYWYRQSLGQGLEFLIYFQGNSAPDKSGLPSDRFSAERTGGSVSTLTIQRTQQEDSAVYLCASSLVGQVTYEQYFGPGTRLTVT.

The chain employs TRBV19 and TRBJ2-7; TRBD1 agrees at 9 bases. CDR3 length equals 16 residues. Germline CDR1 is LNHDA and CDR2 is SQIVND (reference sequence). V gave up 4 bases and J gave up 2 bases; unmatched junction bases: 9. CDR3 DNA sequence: TGTGCCAGTAGTACGCGCGACAGGGGGACCCCCTACGAGCAGTACTTC. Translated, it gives CASSTRDRGTPYEQYF.

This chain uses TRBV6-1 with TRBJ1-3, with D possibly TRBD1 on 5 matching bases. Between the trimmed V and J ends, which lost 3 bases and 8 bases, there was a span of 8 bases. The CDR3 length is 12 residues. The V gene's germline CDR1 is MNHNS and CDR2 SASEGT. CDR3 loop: CASSDRVYTIYF. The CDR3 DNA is TGTGCCAGCAGTGACAGGGTTTACACCATATATTTT.

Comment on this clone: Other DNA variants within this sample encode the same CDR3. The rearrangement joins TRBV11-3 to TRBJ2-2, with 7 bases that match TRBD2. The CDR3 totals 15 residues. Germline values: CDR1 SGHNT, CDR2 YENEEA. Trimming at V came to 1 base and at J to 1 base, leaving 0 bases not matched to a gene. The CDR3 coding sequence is TGTGCCAGCAGCTTAGGCGGGGGGAACACCGGGGAGCTGTTTTTT. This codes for CASSLGGGNTGELFF.

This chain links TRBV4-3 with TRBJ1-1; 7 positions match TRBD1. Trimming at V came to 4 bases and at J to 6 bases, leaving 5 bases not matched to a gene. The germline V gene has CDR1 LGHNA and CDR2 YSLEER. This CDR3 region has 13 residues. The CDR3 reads CASSPDREAEAFF. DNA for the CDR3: TGCGCCAGCAGCCCAGACAGGGAGGCTGAAGCTTTCTTT.

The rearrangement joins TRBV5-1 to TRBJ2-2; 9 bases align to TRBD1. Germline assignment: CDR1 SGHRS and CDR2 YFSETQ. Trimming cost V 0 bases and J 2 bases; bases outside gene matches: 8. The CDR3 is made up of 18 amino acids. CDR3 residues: CASSLEASGQGNTGELFF. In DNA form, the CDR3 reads TGCGCCAGCAGCTTGGAGGCTTCGGGACAGGGTAACACCGGGGAGCTGTTTTTT.

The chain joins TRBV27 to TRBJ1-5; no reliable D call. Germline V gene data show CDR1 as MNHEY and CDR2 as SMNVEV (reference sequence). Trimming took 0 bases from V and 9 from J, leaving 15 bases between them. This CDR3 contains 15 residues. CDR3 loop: CASSLSREHRRPQHF. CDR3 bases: TGTGCCAGCAGTTTATCGCGGGAGCATAGGCGGCCCCAGCATTTT.

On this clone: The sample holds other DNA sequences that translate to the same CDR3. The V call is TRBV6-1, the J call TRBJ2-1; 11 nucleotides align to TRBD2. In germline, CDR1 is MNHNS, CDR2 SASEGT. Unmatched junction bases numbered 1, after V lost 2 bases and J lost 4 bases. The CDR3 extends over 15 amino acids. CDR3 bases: TGTGCCAGCAGTGAATTAGCGGGGGGGTACAATGAGCAGTTCTTC. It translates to CASSELAGGYNEQFF.

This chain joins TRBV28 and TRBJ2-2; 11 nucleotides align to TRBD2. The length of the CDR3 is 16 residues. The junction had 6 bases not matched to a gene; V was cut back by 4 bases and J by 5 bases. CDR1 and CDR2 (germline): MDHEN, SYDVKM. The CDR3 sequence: CASSSPSGGQTGELFF. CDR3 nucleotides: TGTGCCAGCAGTTCTCCTAGCGGGGGGCAGACCGGGGAGCTGTTTTTT.

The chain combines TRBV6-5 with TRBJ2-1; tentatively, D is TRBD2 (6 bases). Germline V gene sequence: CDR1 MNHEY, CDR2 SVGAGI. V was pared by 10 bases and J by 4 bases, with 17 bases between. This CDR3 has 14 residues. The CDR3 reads CATPKEGGYNEQFF. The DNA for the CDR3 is TGTGCCACTCCGAAGGAGGGCGGTTACAATGAGCAGTTCTTC.

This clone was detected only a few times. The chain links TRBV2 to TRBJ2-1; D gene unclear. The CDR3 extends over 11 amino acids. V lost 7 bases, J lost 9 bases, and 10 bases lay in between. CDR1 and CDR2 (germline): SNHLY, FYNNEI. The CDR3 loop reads CASISVGEQFF. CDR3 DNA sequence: TGTGCCAGCATCAGCGTCGGTGAGCAGTTCTTC. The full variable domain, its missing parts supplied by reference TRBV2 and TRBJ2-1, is EPEVTQTPSHQVTQMGQEVILRCVPISNHLYFYWYRQILGQKVEFLVSFYNNEISEKSEIFDDQFSVERPDGSNFTLKIRSTKLEDSAMYFCASISVGEQFFGPGTRLTVL.